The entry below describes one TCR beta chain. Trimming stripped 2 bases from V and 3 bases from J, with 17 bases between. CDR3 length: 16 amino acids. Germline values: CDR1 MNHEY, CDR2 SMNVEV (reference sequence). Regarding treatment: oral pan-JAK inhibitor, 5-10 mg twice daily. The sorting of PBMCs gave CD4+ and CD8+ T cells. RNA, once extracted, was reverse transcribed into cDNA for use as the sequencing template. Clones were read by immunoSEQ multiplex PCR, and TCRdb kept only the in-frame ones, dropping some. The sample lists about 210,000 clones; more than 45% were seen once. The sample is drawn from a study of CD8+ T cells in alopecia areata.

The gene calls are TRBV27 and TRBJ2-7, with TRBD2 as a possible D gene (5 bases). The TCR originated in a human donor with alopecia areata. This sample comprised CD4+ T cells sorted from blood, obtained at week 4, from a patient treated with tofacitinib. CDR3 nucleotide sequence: TGTGCCAGCAGTTTAATGGGAGAGCCCAAACACTACGAGCAGTACTTC. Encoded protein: CASSLMGEPKHYEQYF.